Listed here are 22 T cell receptor beta chains from one sample, sequenced in a study of cytomegalovirus exposure and HLA in healthy donors. PCR employed 60 Vbeta and 13 Jbeta primers. Produced via immunoSEQ multiplex PCR; TCRdb's table is partial and in-frame only. The sample has around 200,000 clones, approximately 78% seen once; the top ten hold 0.8%. The sample comprised PBMCs. The receptors derive from a woman between 18 and 30 years old in good health and CMV-seronegative.

This chain joins TRBV29-1 and TRBJ1-1; D is perhaps TRBD1 (6 bases). Germline V gene sequence: CDR1 SQVTM, CDR2 ANQGSEA. CDR3 size: 15 residues. The V gene lost 8 bases and the J gene lost 3 bases, with 22 bases spanning the gap. CDR3 loop: CSTGPFTGSDTEAFF. CDR3 DNA: TGCAGCACCGGCCCCTTTACAGGGAGTGACACTGAAGCTTTCTTT. The whole variable domain, filled in from reference TRBV29-1 and TRBJ1-1, reads SAVISQKPSRDICQRGTSLTIQCQVDSQVTMMFWYRQQPGQSLTLIATANQGSEATYESGFVIDKFPISRPNLTFSTLTVSNMSPEDSSIYLCSTGPFTGSDTEAFFGQGTRLTVV.

This chain joins TRBV7-9 and TRBJ1-4, with 7 bases lining up with TRBD1. Losses at the gene ends were 5 bases for V and 4 bases for J; bases not matched to a gene: 4. This CDR3 spans 14 amino acids. Germline CDR1 reads SEHNR; CDR2 reads FQNEAQ (reference sequence). CDR3 protein: CASSRDRGNEKLFF. In nucleotides, the CDR3 is TGTGCCAGCAGCCGGGACAGAGGTAATGAAAAACTGTTTTTT.

This sequence joins TRBV28 and TRBJ2-1, with D possibly matching TRBD1 (6 bases). V was shortened by 4 bases and J by 9 bases, with 16 bases between the two germline ends. The CDR3 extends over 14 amino acids. Germline CDR1 and CDR2: MDHEN and SYDVKM. CDR3: CASSSIPGVREQFF. The DNA of the CDR3 is TGTGCCAGCAGTTCCATTCCAGGGGTGCGTGAGCAGTTCTTC.

A note on this clone: Other DNA sequences in this specimen translate into the identical CDR3. The chain has TRBV7-9 and TRBJ2-7; no reliable D call. With 4 bases removed from V and 3 bases from J, the gap between germline ends came to 7 bases. Per the germline V gene, CDR1 is SEHNR and CDR2 is FQNEAQ (reference sequence). There are 12 residues in the CDR3. The CDR3 loop is CASSSTGYEQYF. The CDR3 nucleotides read TGTGCCAGCAGCTCAACCGGCTACGAGCAGTACTTC. Full variable domain (rest looked up from reference TRBV7-9 and TRBJ2-7): DTGVSQNPRHKITKRGQNVTFRCDPISEHNRLYWYRQTLGQGPEFLTYFQNEAQLEKSRLLSDRFSAERPKGSFSTLEIQRTEQGDSAMYLCASSSTGYEQYFGPGTRLTVT.

This rearrangement joins TRBV10-3 to TRBJ2-7; 12 bases align to TRBD1. The V gene end was trimmed by 5 bases and the J gene end by 6 bases; junction bases not matched to a gene: 11. The CDR3 contains 16 residues. CDR1 is ENHRY and CDR2 is SYGVKD in the germline V gene. The DNA of the CDR3 is TGTGCCATCAGTAAGGGACAGGGGGCTTATGACCCCGAGCAGTACTTC. It translates to CAISKGQGAYDPEQYF.

The rearrangement joins TRBV30 to TRBJ2-1; TRBD2 agrees at 7 bases. The CDR3 is 11 amino acids. J gave up 6 bases and V 5 bases, and 1 base lay outside the gene matches. Per the germline V gene, CDR1 is GTSNPN and CDR2 is SVGIG (reference sequence). The CDR3 region is CAWGRGNEQFF. CDR3 DNA sequence: TGTGCCTGGGGGAGGGGCAATGAGCAGTTCTTC.

The V call is TRBV15, the J call TRBJ2-1; 7 nucleotides line up with TRBD1. Trimming at V came to 5 bases and at J to 5 bases, leaving 12 bases not matched to a gene. Germline assignment: CDR1 LNHNV and CDR2 YYDKDF (reference sequence). This CDR3 comprises 16 residues. CDR3 loop: CATSLNSGTVNNEQFF. Written as DNA, the CDR3 is TGTGCCACCAGCCTAAATTCCGGGACAGTCAACAATGAGCAGTTCTTC.

This chain uses TRBV28 with TRBJ2-1; D is unresolved. Trimming pared 6 bases from V and 0 bases from J, leaving 15 bases between. Germline loops: CDR1 MDHEN, CDR2 SYDVKM. The CDR3 covers 16 residues. The CDR3 region has the DNA TGTGCCAGCAGCCCTTATGCGGTCACCTCCTACAATGAGCAGTTCTTC. It codes for CASSPYAVTSYNEQFF.

The chain uses TRBV6-6 and TRBJ2-7, with D maybe TRBD1 (5 bases). The germline V gene has CDR1 MNHNY and CDR2 SVGAGI (reference sequence). The V gene lost 7 bases and the J gene lost 0 bases, with 13 bases spanning the gap. The CDR3 is made up of 14 amino acids. The CDR3 DNA reads as TGTGCCAGCATGTCAGGGTTAAGCTCCTACGAGCAGTACTTC. Its translation: CASMSGLSSYEQYF.

V gene TRBV28 combines with J gene TRBJ2-7; 7 bases match TRBD1. V trimming: 3 bases; J trimming: 0 bases; junction bases outside the gene matches: 17. Germline loops: CDR1 MDHEN, CDR2 SYDVKM. The CDR3 totals 19 residues. The CDR3 is CASSFPRRQTGYLSYEQYF. The CDR3 DNA sequence: TGTGCCAGCAGTTTCCCACGGCGCCAGACAGGGTATCTCTCCTACGAGCAGTACTTC.

The J gene is TRBJ2-2, the V gene TRBV2; D perhaps matches TRBD2 (5 bases). This CDR3 region has 14 residues. Germline V gene lookup returns CDR1 SNHLY and CDR2 FYNNEI. V was shortened by 8 bases and J by 7 bases, with 17 bases between the two germline ends. CDR3 sequence (DNA): TGTGCCAGCGGGTCCCCCCGGAGGAGCGGGGAGCTGTTTTTT. Residues: CASGSPRRSGELFF.

This clone was seen only a few times. This chain uses TRBV6-1 with TRBJ1-6, with D unclear. V was pared by 7 bases and J by 12 bases, with 13 bases between. CDR1 MNHNS and CDR2 SASEGT come from the germline V gene. CDR3 length equals 12 residues. Here the CDR3 reads CASIDRAGPLHF. CDR3 DNA sequence: TGTGCCAGCATTGATAGGGCGGGACCCCTCCACTTT.

The chain joins TRBV20-1 to TRBJ2-5; TRBD1 is a possible D gene (5 bases). CDR1 and CDR2 (germline): DFQATT, SNEGSKA (reference sequence). V was clipped by 8 bases and J by 1 base, with 8 bases between them. This CDR3 has 11 amino acids. CDR3 nucleotides: TGCAGTTCAGGGCGCCAAGAGACCCAGTACTTC. It yields the protein CSSGRQETQYF.

The J gene is TRBJ2-7, the V gene TRBV7-2; 10 bases fit TRBD2. Germline trimming cut 4 bases from V and 4 bases from J; bases unmatched to any gene: 4. Germline V gives CDR1 SGHTA, CDR2 FQGNSA. The CDR3 consists of 14 residues. The CDR3 region is CASSSSGSKYEQYF. The CDR3 DNA reads TGTGCCAGCAGCTCTAGCGGGAGTAAGTACGAGCAGTACTTC.

The CDR3 loop reads CASSPRPRLVNSGNTIYF. CDR3 in DNA: TGTGCCAGCAGCCCACGGCCCAGACTTGTTAACTCTGGAAACACCATATATTTT. The chain couples TRBV7-9 to TRBJ1-3; no clear D gene. This CDR3 has 18 amino acids. CDR1 and CDR2 (germline): SEHNR, FQNEAQ (reference sequence). V lost 5 bases and J lost 0, with 20 bases in between. Looking up the rest from reference TRBV7-9 and TRBJ1-3 gives the full variable domain: DTGVSQNPRHKITKRGQNVTFRCDPISEHNRLYWYRQTLGQGPEFLTYFQNEAQLEKSRLLSDRFSAERPKGSFSTLEIQRTEQGDSAMYLCASSPRPRLVNSGNTIYFGEGSWLTVV.

The chain uses TRBV7-9 and TRBJ1-2; D not resolved. The CDR3 has 15 amino acids. Germline CDR1 SEHNR, CDR2 FQNEAQ (reference sequence). The V and J ends lost 10 bases and 3 bases respectively, with 21 bases between them. The CDR3 bases are TGTGCCATCCAGCAACTCGGGGTAGCTGACTATGGCTACACCTTC. This translates into CAIQQLGVADYGYTF.

The rearrangement links TRBV10-3 to TRBJ2-7, with TRBD2 matching over 7 bases. The trim removed 3 bases at V and 2 bases at J, leaving 4 bases unmatched. The CDR3 spans 14 residues. Germline CDR1 ENHRY, CDR2 SYGVKD. The CDR3 reads CAISDTSVPYEQYF. The CDR3, as DNA: TGTGCCATCAGTGATACTAGCGTACCCTACGAGCAGTACTTC.

The CDR3: CASSAGTAQETQYF. The CDR3, as DNA: TGTGCCAGCAGCGCCGGGACAGCTCAAGAGACCCAGTACTTC. This chain joins TRBV11-3 and TRBJ2-5; TRBD1 aligns across 7 bases. Germline V lookup: CDR1 SGHNT, CDR2 YENEEA. This CDR3 contains 14 residues. V lost 5 bases and J lost 2; bases outside the gene matches: 5.

This clone has just a few counts. V is TRBV7-9 and J is TRBJ2-5, with TRBD2 matching over 9 bases. Germline V lookup: CDR1 SEHNR, CDR2 FQNEAQ (reference sequence). V trimming: 1 base; J trimming: 5 bases; junction bases outside the gene matches: 14. This CDR3 spans 18 amino acids. In DNA form, the CDR3 reads TGTGCCAGCAGCTTAGGGGGGGGTCGGCGGGAGGGCCACGAGACCCAGTACTTC. Residues: CASSLGGGRREGHETQYF.

V gene TRBV27 combines with J gene TRBJ1-6, with TRBD1 identical over 8 bases. Germline CDR1 is MNHEY and CDR2 is SMNVEV (reference sequence). V lost 6 bases, J lost 11 bases, and 12 bases stayed unmatched. The CDR3 totals 15 residues. The CDR3 region has the DNA TGTGCCAGCAGAAATTCGGACAGGGTTCTTGCACCCCTCCACTTT. This sequence encodes CASRNSDRVLAPLHF.

This chain connects TRBV5-1 to TRBJ2-5, with 8 bases fitting TRBD1. With 0 bases clipped from V and 5 bases from J, the junction kept 9 bases outside the gene matches. Germline V gene lookup returns CDR1 SGHRS and CDR2 YFSETQ. This CDR3 contains 16 residues. CDR3 residues: CASSLAEKTGAETQYF. The CDR3 bases are TGCGCCAGCAGCTTGGCCGAGAAGACAGGGGCCGAGACCCAGTACTTC.

The chain has TRBV4-1 and TRBJ2-2; the D gene is possibly TRBD2 (5 bases). Trimming removed 1 base at V and 5 bases at J, with 14 bases between. The CDR3 length is 16 residues. Germline loops: CDR1 MGHRA, CDR2 YSYEKL. CDR3 nucleotides: TGCGCCAGCAGCCAAGTTGTCGGGAAATTGACCGGGGAGCTGTTTTTT. The encoded protein is CASSQVVGKLTGELFF.